One sample yielded the 15 T cell receptor beta chains listed below, sequenced in a study of monozygotic twins with inflammatory bowel disease. TCRdb reanalyzed the 5' RACE reads, giving one entry per CDR3 protein sequence and no DNA. This listing includes 150,000 to 200,000 distinct CDR3 sequences. Sequencing was carried out using blood. The source is a human donor with ulcerative colitis or Crohn's disease, or a healthy co-twin of an affected twin (not recorded which).

V usage is TRBV5-1 and J usage is TRBJ2-7; TCRdb's D call, TRBD2, is unchecked because there is no DNA. The CDR3 has 14 amino acids. Germline-derived CDR1 and CDR2 are SGHRS and YFSETQ. CDR3 region: CASSSTQAPYEQYF. The full variable domain, in which reference TRBV5-1 and TRBJ2-7 provide the parts outside the CDR3, is KAGVTQTPRYLIKTRGQQVTLSCSPISGHRSVSWYQQTPGQGLQFLFEYFSETQRNKGNFPGRFSGRQFSNSRSEMNVSTLELGDSALYLCASSSTQAPYEQYFGPGTRLTVT.

The chain has TRBV7-3 and TRBJ2-1; absent DNA, TCRdb's TRBD2 call cannot be checked. The germline V gene has CDR1 SGHTA and CDR2 FQGTGA. CDR3 length: 16 residues. CDR3 protein: CASAGTSGSSYNEQFF.

The gene calls are TRBV6-2 or TRBV6-3 and TRBJ2-1; with no DNA, the TCRdb D assignment of TRBD1 cannot be verified. Germline values: CDR1 MNHEY, CDR2 SVGEGT. The CDR3 contains 15 residues. The CDR3 is CASSDGQPRYNEQFF.

This chain links TRBV29-1 with TRBJ2-7; the D call from TCRdb, TRBD1, cannot be confirmed without DNA. This CDR3 is built from 12 residues. The germline V gene encodes CDR1 SQVTM and CDR2 ANQGSEA. CDR3 loop: CSVGGVGYEQYF.

This chain links TRBV4-1 with TRBJ2-3; the D gene TCRdb calls, TRBD2, cannot be checked with no DNA. Germline CDR1 MGHRA, CDR2 YSYEKL. The CDR3 is made up of 19 amino acids. CDR3: CASSQAPSASGRFGDTQYF.

This chain uses TRBV27 with TRBJ2-1; the D call of TRBD2 rests on TCRdb alone, since no DNA is present to check it. This CDR3 comprises 12 residues. Germline V gene sequence: CDR1 MNHEY, CDR2 SMNVEV (reference sequence). CDR3 amino acids: CASYGGAREQFF.

V and J are TRBV28 and TRBJ1-5; the TCRdb D gene call, TRBD1, has no DNA to confirm it. This CDR3 is 15 amino acids long. Germline loops: CDR1 MDHEN, CDR2 SYDVKM. This CDR3 is CASVTGTVSNQPQHF.

The chain employs TRBV24-1 and TRBJ2-3. The CDR3 length is 12 residues. The germline V gene encodes CDR1 KGHDR and CDR2 SFDVKD. The CDR3 here is CATSGSTDTQYF.

The chain couples TRBV5-1 to TRBJ1-2; as DNA is missing, the TRBD1 call by TCRdb cannot be tested. Per the germline V gene, CDR1 is SGHRS and CDR2 is YFSETQ. CDR3 length: 13 residues. The CDR3 region is CASSGTGNYGYTF.

The V and J genes are TRBV29-1 and TRBJ2-5. CDR1 and CDR2 from the germline V gene are SQVTM and ANQGSEA. The CDR3 sequence is 14 residues long. This CDR3 is CSASVMGLQETQYF.

The V call is TRBV11-2, the J call TRBJ2-7; the D call of TRBD2 rests on TCRdb alone, since no DNA is present to check it. CDR1 is SGHAT, CDR2 FQNNGV, per germline. This CDR3 comprises 15 residues. CDR3 in amino acids: CASSLGIAGANEQYF.

The chain recombines TRBV5-4 with TRBJ1-6; without DNA, the TCRdb call of TRBD1 cannot be checked. The CDR3 runs to 17 residues. The germline gives CDR1 SGHNT, CDR2 YYREEE (reference sequence). This chain's CDR3 is CASSLGQPTGYNSPLHF.

The rearrangement uses TRBV27 and TRBJ1-2; TCRdb returns TRBD1, unconfirmable since there is no DNA. The germline gives CDR1 MNHEY, CDR2 SMNVEV (reference sequence). The CDR3 spans 19 residues. The chain's CDR3 is CASSLKPPGVLTPNYGYTF.

The chain recombines TRBV6-1 with TRBJ2-7; TCRdb names TRBD1, which stays unverified in the absence of DNA. The CDR3 runs to 14 residues. Germline V gene data show CDR1 as MNHNS and CDR2 as SASEGT. The CDR3 protein is CASSEVAGGVEQYF.

The CDR3 region is CSVRDNYEQYF. The chain uses TRBV29-1 and TRBJ2-7; TCRdb's D gene call, TRBD1, goes unchecked for lack of DNA. There are 11 residues in the CDR3. Germline assignment: CDR1 SQVTM and CDR2 ANQGSEA.